This T cell receptor (beta chain) came from a study of shared clonotypes between healthy human individuals (dated by TCRdb to 2019 to 2021). Notes on the research overall: The cohort included a few men and a couple of women between 18 and 49 years of age. For each donor, three plates each were used for CD4 naive and CD4 memory, two plates were used for CD8 naive, and one plate was used for CD8 memory. To estimate repertoire size and how much clonotype sharing occurs between individuals, the study deeply sequenced the blood TCR repertoires of 5 or 6 healthy adults. Different laboratories and diverse techniques were used to prepare libraries and sequence TCR repertoires, to increase sequencing depth and limit assay-specific biases. Per donor, leukapheresis produced somewhere between about 0.8 and 9 billion PBMCs.

Healthy HIV-negative adults with no recently reported acute infections or vaccinations were included as donors. Only Caucasian adults living in Nashville, Tennessee, USA were represented among the donors. CD4+ T cells were enriched by magnetic negative selection, after which naive cells were positively selected on CD45RA and the negative fraction was taken as the memory subset. Blood was collected by leukapheresis, and PBMCs were isolated by Ficoll-Histopaque density gradient centrifugation and then cryopreserved in liquid nitrogen vapor phase. Analytical flow cytometry was used to check the purity and quantity of every magnetically sorted T cell population. Genomic DNA was isolated from each sorted fraction and quantified by UV absorbance on a Nanodrop 2000c. A note on this clone: The antigen this receptor binds is unknown. The input lacks base qualities; no much larger clone sits a single base away.

What the study reported, not specific to this receptor: Clonotypes shared by all four sorted-subset donors showed higher generation probabilities than non-shared clonotypes. The genetic and exposure-history diversity represented was limited by the small number of donors. Only blood was sampled, and tissue TCR repertoires likely differ from those in blood. Pairwise subsampling led to the expectation that sequencing depth would affect the degree of clonotype sharing among donors. Larger estimated clonotype richness was generally found for naive subsets than for memory subsets. When several donors were compared, the shared fraction of clonotypes was about 5.4% for naive CD4, about 4% for naive CD8, more than 2% for memory CD4, and under 0.5% for memory CD8. Rarefaction of sorted-subset datasets indicated incomplete sequencing despite the large sequencing depth.

Using the deep immunoSEQ assay, multiplex PCR amplified TCR CDR3 regions from genomic DNA. Extracted genomic DNA from each cell subset was distributed evenly across all wells of several immunoSEQ 96-well plates, and each plate was treated as a replicate. Each replicate PCR for sorted subsets received about 180 ng genomic DNA, equal to about 30,000 T cell genomes. Purified libraries were quantified with a Qubit 3.0 fluorometer, sized on a Bioanalyzer 2100, and re-quantified with the KAPA Library Quantification kit. Each immunoSEQ 96-well plate was sequenced on its own single-read 150-cycle Illumina NextSeq 550 flow cell. The original pipeline was this. Because the immunoSEQ output included only junctional sequences and no quality scores, the filtering could not be the same as the filtering used for full-length reads. Sequences were annotated with PyIR, a Python wrapper for IgBLAST v1.9, using IMGT germline references to assign V/J genes and CDR3. Any read was removed if the V/J assignment was weak (E-value above 1e-6), the CDR3 was missing, or the read contained stop codons, out-of-frame junctions, or ambiguous translated residues. V3J clonotypes were defined by identical inferred V gene, J gene, and CDR3 amino acid sequence. Percentage overlap between repertoires was calculated by dividing the number of shared unique clonotypes by the size of the smaller repertoire. Three approaches were used to assess repertoire richness: RTK rarefaction, the Chao1 estimator, and Recon v2.1 estimates of unobserved clonotypes. Generation probabilities for all TCRbeta clonotypes obtained by the gDNA method from a few donors were computed using OLGA. TCRdb re-hosts the immuneACCESS table, in-frame sequences only. Its copies lack some clones; in the studies checked, an unresolved V gene accounts for under half of them, and the cause for the rest is not known. D and trimming were read from the DNA, whereas the V and J calls and clone size are those reported in that table. The sample contains roughly 2.5 million clones, 85% to 95% of them found a single time. The ten largest clones represent around 0.15% of the sample.

The CDR3, from cysteine to phenylalanine, totals 14 residues. Just CDR3 DNA is preserved here, 42 bases in frame from base 1. From the germline V gene, CDR1 is ENHRY and CDR2 is SYGVKD. V and J are truncated by 5 bases and 0 bases respectively, leaving an intervening sequence of 8 bases. The V and J genes are TRBV10-3 and TRBJ1-5; the D gene lacks a confident call. This TCR was sampled from a man aged 18 to 30 in good health. The specimen was naive CD4+ T cells sorted from blood. The cell subset or site label here, explained by the study, means: CD45RA+ positively selected. The CDR3 protein is CAISLDHSNQPQHF. The DNA is TGTGCCATCAGTCTGGACCATAGCAATCAGCCCCAGCATTTT.